The rows below give T cell receptor beta chains drawn from one sample of a study of T cell changes during pregnancy in multiple sclerosis. Using immunoSEQ multiplex PCR, the repertoire was profiled, and TCRdb retains in-frame clones only, with some absent. The repertoire holds about 48,000 clones, with approximately 95% as singletons. The source was CD4+ T cells from peripheral blood mononuclear cells, collected in the first trimester of pregnancy. The receptors shown here come from a female donor with multiple sclerosis, enrolled in a pregnancy study. The CDR3 runs from the conserved cysteine through the conserved F or W. The order of the fields is J gene, V gene, CDR3 protein.

J gene: TRBJ1-1
V gene: TRBV5-1
CDR3 protein: CASSIRVEDTEAFF

J gene: TRBJ1-5
V gene: TRBV29-1
CDR3 protein: CSVVTGQPNQPQHF

J gene: TRBJ1-1
V gene: TRBV11-3
CDR3 protein: CASSKTHRDRRSTEAFF

J gene: TRBJ1-1
V gene: TRBV5-1
CDR3 protein: CASTPEAFGTEAFF

J gene: TRBJ1-4
V gene: TRBV4-1
CDR3 protein: CASSETRTLNEKLFF

J gene: TRBJ2-2
V gene: TRBV4-1
CDR3 protein: CASRRQGNTGELFF

J gene: TRBJ2-1
V gene: TRBV2
CDR3 protein: CASSCKEGTSQVCEQFF

J gene: TRBJ2-3
V gene: TRBV5-5
CDR3 protein: CASSFGEDTQYF

J gene: TRBJ2-2
V gene: TRBV19
CDR3 protein: CASRTSRSGELFF

J gene: TRBJ1-1
V gene: TRBV19
CDR3 protein: CASNGQGGTGTEAFF

J gene: TRBJ1-5
V gene: TRBV4-2
CDR3 protein: CASSQGTGTGGGQPQHF

J gene: TRBJ1-1
V gene: TRBV2
CDR3 protein: CASSDSTGSSKKAFF

J gene: TRBJ1-2
V gene: TRBV29-1
CDR3 protein: CSVRDRQVRGYTF

J gene: TRBJ1-4
V gene: TRBV19
CDR3 protein: CASRGGTWREKLFF

J gene: TRBJ2-3
V gene: TRBV9
CDR3 protein: CASSLVGSGTNTDTQYF

J gene: TRBJ2-5
V gene: TRBV11-2
CDR3 protein: CASSTPGGETQYF

J gene: TRBJ2-2
V gene: TRBV29-1
CDR3 protein: CSATSGGVTGELFF

J gene: TRBJ1-6
V gene: TRBV27
CDR3 protein: CASSLGRPTNSPLHF

J gene: TRBJ2-5
V gene: TRBV5-5
CDR3 protein: CASSLVRGGGETQYF

J gene: TRBJ2-2
V gene: TRBV29-1
CDR3 protein: CSVRDSVYTGELFF